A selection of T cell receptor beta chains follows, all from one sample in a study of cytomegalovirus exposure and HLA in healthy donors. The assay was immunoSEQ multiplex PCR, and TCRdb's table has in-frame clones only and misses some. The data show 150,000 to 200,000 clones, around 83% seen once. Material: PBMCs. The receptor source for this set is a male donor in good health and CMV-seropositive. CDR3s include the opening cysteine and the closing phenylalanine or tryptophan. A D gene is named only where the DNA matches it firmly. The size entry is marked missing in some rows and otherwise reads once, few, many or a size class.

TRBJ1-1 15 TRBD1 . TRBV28 CASTSLRQGVTEAFF TGTGCCAGCACCTCGCTCCGACAGGGAGTGACTGAAGCTTTCTTT
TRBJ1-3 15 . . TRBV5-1 CASSAGGVSGNTIYF TGCGCCAGCAGCGCGGGGGGGGTCTCTGGAAACACCATATATTTT
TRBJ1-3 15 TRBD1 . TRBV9 CASSSGTGERNTIYF TGTGCCAGCAGTTCCGGGACAGGGGAACGAAACACCATATATTTT
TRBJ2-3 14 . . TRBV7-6 CASSPGLPTDTQYF TGTGCCAGCAGCCCGGGACTTCCCACAGATACGCAGTATTTT
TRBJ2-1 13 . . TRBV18 CASSELAHNEQFF TGTGCCAGCTCAGAACTAGCTCACAATGAGCAGTTCTTC
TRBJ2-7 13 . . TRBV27 CASSPYNSYEQYF TGTGCCAGCAGTCCTTACAACTCCTACGAGCAGTACTTC
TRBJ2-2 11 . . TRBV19 CYPRRLGELFF TGCTACCCACGCAGGTTGGGGGAGCTGTTTTTT
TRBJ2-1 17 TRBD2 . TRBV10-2 CASSSSSGGAGYNEQFF TGCGCCAGCAGTTCATCTAGCGGGGGGGCCGGTTACAATGAGCAGTTCTTC
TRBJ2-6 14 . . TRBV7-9 CASSFGVGANGLTF TGTGCCAGCAGTTTTGGGGTTGGGGCCAACGGCCTGACTTTC
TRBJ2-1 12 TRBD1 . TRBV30 CAWRMTGGQGFF TGTGCCTGGAGGATGACAGGGGGCCAAGGGTTCTTC
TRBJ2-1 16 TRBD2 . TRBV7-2 CASSTMGLAGGGEQFF TGTGCCAGCAGCACCATGGGACTAGCGGGGGGGGGTGAGCAGTTCTTC
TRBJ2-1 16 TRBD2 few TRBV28 CASSLWTSGGDNEQFF TGTGCCAGCAGTCTCTGGACTAGCGGGGGGGACAATGAGCAGTTCTTC
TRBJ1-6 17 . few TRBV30 CAWRAGRMSSYNSPLHF TGTGCCTGGAGGGCAGGGCGTATGAGCTCCTATAATTCACCCCTCCACTTT
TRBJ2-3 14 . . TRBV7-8 CASSLSSDTNTQYF TGTGCCAGCAGCTTGTCTAGCGACACAAATACGCAGTATTTT
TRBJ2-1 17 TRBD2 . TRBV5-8 CASSRPGTSHSYNEQFF TGTGCCAGCAGCCGACCTGGGACTAGCCACTCCTACAATGAGCAGTTCTTC
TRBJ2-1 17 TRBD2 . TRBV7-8 CASSFGTSGGASNEQFF TGTGCCAGCAGTTTCGGGACTAGCGGGGGGGCGTCCAATGAGCAGTTCTTC
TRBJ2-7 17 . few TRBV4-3 CASSQDAGTLSSYEQYF TGCGCCAGCAGCCAAGATGCCGGGACTCTAAGCTCCTACGAGCAGTACTTC
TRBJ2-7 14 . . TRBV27 CASTKGVNSYEQYF TGTGCCAGCACCAAGGGAGTAAACTCCTACGAGCAGTACTTC
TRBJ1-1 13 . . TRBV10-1 CASSEGGRTEAFF TGCGCCAGCAGTGAAGGGGGAAGGACTGAAGCTTTCTTT
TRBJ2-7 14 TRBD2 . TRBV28 CASRILAGPYEQYF TGTGCCAGCAGAATTCTAGCGGGTCCTTACGAGCAGTACTTC
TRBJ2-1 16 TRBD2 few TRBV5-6 CASSSLLAGSYNEQFF TGTGCCAGCAGCTCCCTTCTAGCGGGGTCCTACAATGAGCAGTTCTTC
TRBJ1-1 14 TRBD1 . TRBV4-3 CASSQEGGNTEAFF TGCGCCAGCAGCCAAGAAGGGGGCAACACTGAAGCTTTCTTT
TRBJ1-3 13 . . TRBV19 CASVGTLVNTIYF TGTGCCAGTGTCGGGACATTAGTTAACACCATATATTTT
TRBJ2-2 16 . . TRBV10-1 CASSSGSSANTGELFF TGCGCCAGCAGTAGCGGGTCCTCGGCGAACACCGGGGAGCTGTTTTTT
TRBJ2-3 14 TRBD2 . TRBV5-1 CASSLGLAQDTQYF TGCGCCAGCAGCTTAGGACTAGCGCAAGATACGCAGTATTTT
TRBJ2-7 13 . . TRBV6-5 CASSYGATYEQYF TGTGCCAGCAGTTACGGGGCCACCTACGAGCAGTACTTC
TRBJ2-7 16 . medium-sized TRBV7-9 CASSLFGSASSYEQYF TGTGCCAGCAGCTTATTTGGCAGCGCCAGCTCCTACGAGCAGTACTTC
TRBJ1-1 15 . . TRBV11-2 CASSLLGLQGRGAFF TGTGCCAGCAGCTTACTTGGGTTGCAGGGAAGGGGGGCTTTCTTT
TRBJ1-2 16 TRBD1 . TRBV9 CASSPRTGEGYYGYTF TGTGCCAGCAGTCCACGGACAGGGGAGGGTTACTATGGCTACACCTTC
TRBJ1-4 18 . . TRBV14 CASSQDRGGSLTNEKLFF TGTGCCAGCAGCCAAGATAGGGGGGGTAGTTTAACTAATGAAAAACTGTTTTTT
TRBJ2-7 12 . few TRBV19 CASSGTYYEQYF TGTGCCAGTAGTGGGACTTACTACGAGCAGTACTTC
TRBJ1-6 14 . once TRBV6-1 CASPSDRPNSPLHF TGTGCCAGCCCGAGTGATCGCCCGAATTCACCCCTCCACTTT
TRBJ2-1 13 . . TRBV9 CASSPRGYNEQFF TGTGCCAGCAGCCCCCGGGGTTACAATGAGCAGTTCTTC
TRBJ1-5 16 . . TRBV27 CASGTIGPRGVQPQHF TGTGCCAGCGGTACCATCGGGCCCCGGGGGGTACAGCCCCAGCATTTT
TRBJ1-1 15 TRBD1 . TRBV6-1 CASNPGQGARLEAFF TGTGCCAGCAATCCAGGACAGGGGGCAAGGCTTGAAGCTTTCTTT
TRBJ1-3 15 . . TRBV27 CASSLGAGSGNTIYF TGTGCCAGCAGTTTGGGAGCAGGCTCTGGAAACACCATATATTTT
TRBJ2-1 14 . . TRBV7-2 CASSRGLGYNEQFF TGTGCCAGCAGCCGAGGGTTGGGGTACAATGAGCAGTTCTTC
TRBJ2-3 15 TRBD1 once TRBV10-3 CAITLGQGGGDTQYF TGTGCCATCACCCTAGGACAGGGTGGTGGAGATACGCAGTATTTT